The rows below give T cell receptor beta chains drawn from one sample of a study of T cells after yellow fever vaccination. TCRdb processed the 5' RACE reads anew with MiXCR; each CDR3 protein has one entry. The data show more than 65,000 distinct CDR3 sequences, around 7% seen once. The specimen comprised CD8+ T cells sorted from PBMCs, sampled 10 to 11 days after the first yellow fever vaccination. These receptors were obtained from a man between 18 and 35 years old who received the YFV17D yellow fever vaccine. CDR3s include the opening cysteine and the closing phenylalanine or tryptophan. The D gene is left open where the match is weak. Clone size, where shown, is once, few, many, or a class for clones that have expanded.

clone size: many
J gene: TRBJ2-3
D gene: NA
V gene: TRBV25-1
CDR3 protein: CASSDGGQVTDTQYF
CDR3 DNA: TGTGCCAGCAGTGACGGGGGGCAGGTCACAGATACGCAGTATTTT

clone size: many
J gene: TRBJ2-1
D gene: TRBD2
V gene: TRBV4-1
CDR3 protein: CASSPQLADSYNEQFF
CDR3 DNA: TGCGCCAGCAGCCCCCAACTAGCGGACTCCTACAATGAGCAGTTCTTC

clone size: NA
J gene: TRBJ2-7
D gene: NA
V gene: TRBV4-3
CDR3 protein: CASSQERVAANLEQYF
CDR3 DNA: TGCGCCAGCAGCCAAGAAAGGGTGGCAGCCAACCTCGAGCAGTACTTC

clone size: many
J gene: TRBJ2-7
D gene: TRBD1
V gene: TRBV10-3
CDR3 protein: CAISNRDRVPYEQYF
CDR3 DNA: TGTGCCATCAGTAACCGGGACAGGGTTCCCTACGAGCAGTACTTC

clone size: NA
J gene: TRBJ1-6
D gene: TRBD1
V gene: TRBV20-1
CDR3 protein: CSADTRDRGLKNSPLHF
CDR3 DNA: TGCAGTGCTGATACCCGGGACAGGGGGTTGAAAAATTCACCCCTCCACTTT

clone size: many
J gene: TRBJ2-1
D gene: NA
V gene: TRBV12-3/TRBV12-4
CDR3 protein: CASSPLRSNEQFF
CDR3 DNA: TGTGCCAGCAGTCCCTTGAGGAGCAATGAGCAGTTCTTC

clone size: few
J gene: TRBJ2-7
D gene: TRBD2
V gene: TRBV4-1
CDR3 protein: CASSQTSGSPYEQYF
CDR3 DNA: TGCGCCAGCAGCCAAACTAGCGGGAGTCCTTACGAGCAGTACTTC

clone size: NA
J gene: TRBJ1-3
D gene: NA
V gene: TRBV11-2
CDR3 protein: CASSLEMGRRSSGNTIYF
CDR3 DNA: TGTGCCAGCAGCTTAGAGATGGGAAGAAGGAGTTCTGGAAACACCATATATTTT

clone size: few
J gene: TRBJ1-1
D gene: NA
V gene: TRBV19
CDR3 protein: CASKVGSTNTEAFF
CDR3 DNA: TGTGCCAGTAAAGTGGGCAGTACGAACACTGAAGCTTTCTTT

clone size: many
J gene: TRBJ2-1
D gene: NA
V gene: TRBV7-9
CDR3 protein: CASSLVGDREQFF
CDR3 DNA: TGTGCCAGCAGCTTAGTCGGGGATAGAGAGCAGTTCTTC

clone size: many
J gene: TRBJ1-1
D gene: NA
V gene: TRBV29-1
CDR3 protein: CSARETDLMNTEAFF
CDR3 DNA: TGCAGCGCCCGGGAAACAGACTTAATGAACACTGAAGCTTTCTTT